The rows below give T cell receptor beta chains drawn from one sample of a study of blood T cell repertoires in COVID-19. Sequencing used immunoSEQ multiplex PCR; TCRdb keeps in-frame clones, though not all of them. The sample includes about 210,000 clones, around 86% of them seen just once. Sample: peripheral blood. All receptors come from a woman aged 70-85 years with COVID-19, enrolled during active disease. The CDR3 runs from the conserved cysteine through the conserved F or W. The order of the fields is J gene, clone size, D gene, V gene, CDR3 protein, CDR3 DNA. The D gene is left open where the match is weak. A clone size is listed for some rows: how often the clone was seen (once, few, many), or a class if it is expanded.

J: TRBJ1-5; size: -; D: -; V: TRBV6-2/TRBV6-3; CDR3: CASSYSPYYSNQPQHF; DNA: TGTGCCAGCAGTTACTCGCCCTATTATAGCAATCAGCCCCAGCATTTT
J: TRBJ1-4; size: -; D: -; V: TRBV5-1; CDR3: CASSLLGSTNEKLFF; DNA: TGCGCCAGCAGCTTGCTGGGGAGCACTAATGAAAAACTGTTTTTT
J: TRBJ1-5; size: few; D: -; V: TRBV7-9; CDR3: CASSTGGQYNQPQHF; DNA: TGTGCCAGCAGCACCGGAGGACAGTACAATCAGCCCCAGCATTTT
J: TRBJ2-1; size: -; D: TRBD2; V: TRBV29-1; CDR3: CSVAGRGSYNEQFF; DNA: TGCAGCGTTGCGGGGAGGGGCTCCTACAATGAGCAGTTCTTC
J: TRBJ2-7; size: -; D: TRBD2; V: TRBV18; CDR3: CASSLGGSVYEQYF; DNA: TGTGCCAGCTCACTGGGCGGGAGTGTGTACGAGCAGTACTTC
J: TRBJ1-2; size: few; D: -; V: TRBV28; CDR3: CASSLRGYGYTF; DNA: TGTGCCAGCAGTTTAAGGGGCTATGGCTACACCTTC
J: TRBJ1-2; size: -; D: -; V: TRBV2; CDR3: CASSPQLIGDGYTF; DNA: TGTGCCAGCAGTCCTCAATTAATTGGAGATGGCTACACCTTC
J: TRBJ2-7; size: -; D: TRBD1; V: TRBV24-1; CDR3: CATSRTGTYEQYF; DNA: TGTGCCACCAGTAGGACAGGGACGTACGAGCAGTACTTC
J: TRBJ1-3; size: few; D: -; V: TRBV4-2; CDR3: CASSQATGTLIADTIYF; DNA: TGTGCCAGCAGCCAGGCTACCGGGACACTTATCGCGGACACCATATATTTT
J: TRBJ2-3; size: -; D: TRBD1; V: TRBV6-5; CDR3: CASRLTGVDTQYF; DNA: TGTGCCAGCAGATTGACAGGGGTGGATACGCAGTATTTT
J: TRBJ1-2; size: -; D: TRBD1; V: TRBV3-1/TRBV3-2; CDR3: CANELTGVLYGYTF; DNA: TGTGCCAACGAGCTTACAGGGGTCCTCTATGGCTACACCTTC
J: TRBJ1-1; size: -; D: -; V: TRBV19; CDR3: CASSIGQGMWTEAFF; DNA: TGTGCCAGTAGTATAGGTCAGGGTATGTGGACTGAAGCTTTCTTT
J: TRBJ2-3; size: -; D: TRBD2; V: TRBV5-6; CDR3: CASSLGLAGSTDTQYF; DNA: TGTGCCAGCAGCTTGGGACTAGCGGGTTCCACAGATACGCAGTATTTT
J: TRBJ1-2; size: -; D: -; V: TRBV5-1; CDR3: CASSAQGDGYTF; DNA: TGCGCCAGCAGCGCACAGGGTGATGGCTACACCTTC
J: TRBJ1-3; size: -; D: -; V: TRBV9; CDR3: CASQNRDSGNTIYF; DNA: TGTGCCAGCCAAAACAGGGACTCTGGAAACACCATATATTTT
J: TRBJ1-6; size: -; D: -; V: TRBV5-1; CDR3: CASSLGVAFNSPLHF; DNA: TGCGCCAGCAGCTTGGGGGTAGCGTTTAATTCACCCCTCCACTTT